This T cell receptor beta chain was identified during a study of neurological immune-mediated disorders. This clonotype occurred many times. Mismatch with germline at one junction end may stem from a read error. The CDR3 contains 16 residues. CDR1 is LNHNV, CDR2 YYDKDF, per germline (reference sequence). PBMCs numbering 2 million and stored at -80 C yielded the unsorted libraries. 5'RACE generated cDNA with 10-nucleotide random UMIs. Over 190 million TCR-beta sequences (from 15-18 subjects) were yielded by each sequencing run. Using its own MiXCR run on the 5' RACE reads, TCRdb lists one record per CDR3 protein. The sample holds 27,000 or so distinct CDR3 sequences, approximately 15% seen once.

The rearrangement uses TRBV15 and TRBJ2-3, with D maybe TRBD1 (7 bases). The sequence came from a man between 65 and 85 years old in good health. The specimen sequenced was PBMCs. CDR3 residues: CSTSLRDSGPTDTQYF. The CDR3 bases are TGTTCCACCAGCCTCCGGGACAGCGGGCCTACAGATACGCAGTATTTT. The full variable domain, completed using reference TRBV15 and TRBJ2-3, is DAMVIQNPRYQVTQFGKPVTLSCSQTLNHNVMYWYQQKSSQAPKLLFHYYDKDFNNEADTPDNFQSRRPNTSFCFLDIRSPGLGDTAMYLCSTSLRDSGPTDTQYFGPGTRLTVL.